The clone carrying this T cell receptor (beta chain) is deemed medium-sized by its frequency. The antigen remains unidentified. Each CD8+ T cell subset was sorted in triplicate, 300,000 or so cells each. Libraries were UMI-labeled 5' RACE TRB cDNA. With the 5' RACE reads reprocessed, TCRdb shows one record per CDR3 protein and no DNA. Here the sample table reports several thousand distinct CDR3 sequences. This entry comes from a study of CXCR3-negative and CXCR3-positive naive CD8 T cells. From germline, CDR1 is SQVTM and CDR2 ANQGSEA. CDR3 size: 15 residues. Study-level results: Freshly isolated PBMCs were used in most assays, given partial CXCR3 loss after freezing.

The material sequenced was naive CXCR3- CD8+ T cells from blood. Subset in this sample: CD45RO-CCR7+CD27+CD95- naive CD8+ T cells lacking CXCR3 (TNR3-). The J gene is TRBJ1-3, the V gene TRBV29-1; TCRdb reports TRBD1, a call that lacks DNA to check it against. This TCR was recovered from a human donor in good health. Some clones in this sample may be carry-over from other donors' samples. CDR3 loop: CSVVGTGDSGNTIYF.